One sample yielded the 14 T cell receptor beta chains listed below, sequenced in a study of T cells in women clearing cervical HPV infection. The table came from immunoSEQ multiplex PCR; TCRdb's copy has only in-frame clones and leaves some out. The table for this sample gives roughly 15,000 clones. What was sequenced was blood buffy coat. The receptors come from a woman aged 18 to 75 with a cervical HPV16 infection that either progressed to CIN3+ or cleared (not recorded which).

In the case of this clone: The read terminates 3 residues before the CDR3 end, so the remaining end is supplied by the germline J gene. The J gene is TRBJ1-1, the V gene TRBV7-9, with D perhaps TRBD1 (5 bases). This CDR3 has 15 amino acids. The germline gives CDR1 SEHNR, CDR2 FQNEAQ (reference sequence). This chain's CDR3 is CASSDDSEVTDTAFF. Incomplete CDR3 DNA: TGTGCCAGCAGCGATGACAGTGAAGTCACAGATACG.

The CDR3: CASRTTGAYNSPLHF. The DNA read from the CDR3 is TGTGCCAGCAGAACGACAGGAGCCTATAATTCACCC. V gene TRBV2 combines with J gene TRBJ1-6, with D tentatively TRBD1 (6 bases). The read ends 3 residues early relative to the CDR3; the germline J gene fills the gap. The CDR3 loop spans 15 amino acids. Germline V gives CDR1 SNHLY, CDR2 FYNNEI. The ends were cut back, 6 bases at V and 2 bases at J, with 11 bases in the middle.

On this clone itself: The read ends 3 residues before the CDR3 terminus; that terminus is restored from the germline J gene. The chain combines TRBV19 with TRBJ2-1, with TRBD2 identical over 11 bases. Germline values: CDR1 LNHDA, CDR2 SQIVND (reference sequence). CDR3 length: 18 residues. The V segment lost 6 bases and the J segment 0 bases; nucleotides outside the gene matches: 10. CDR3 protein: CASSMSSGGLSSYNEQFF. CDR3 DNA, as far as it was read: TGTGCCAGTAGCATGTCTAGCGGGGGGCTCAGCTCCTACAATGAG.

To note about this clone: The CDR3 goes on 3 residues after the read ends, and that part is filled in from the germline J gene. The V and J genes are TRBV7-9 and TRBJ2-7; the match to TRBD1 covers 9 bases. The junction had 5 bases not matched to a gene; V was cut back by 4 bases and J by 1 base. This CDR3 is 15 amino acids long. Germline V gene sequence: CDR1 SEHNR, CDR2 FQNEAQ (reference sequence). Incomplete CDR3 DNA: TGTGCCAGCAGCTCCGGGACAGGGATATCCTACGAG. Translation: CASSSGTGISYE. The whole CDR3 protein is CASSSGTGISYEQYF.

In the case of this clone: The read is 3 residues too short to cover the CDR3 end, so that end is filled in from the germline J gene. The chain joins TRBV19 to TRBJ1-1, with a tentative D call TRBD1 (5 bases). The CDR3 is 17 residues long. Germline-derived CDR1 and CDR2 are LNHDA and SQIVND (reference sequence). CDR3 sequence: CASSPWSRKEGEKGAFF. Partial CDR3 DNA: TGTGCCAGTAGCCCTTGGTCTAGGAAGGAGGGCGAAAAGGGG.

Partial CDR3 DNA: TGTGCCAGCAGCGTCAACAGGGATCAGCCG. Its protein product is CASSVNRDQP. The complete CDR3 sequence is CASSVNRDQPQYF. The chain carries TRBV11-2 and TRBJ2-3, with D maybe TRBD1 (6 bases). The CDR3 end is not reached by the read, which stops 3 residues before it; the germline J gene fills it in. This CDR3 is built from 13 residues. Germline CDR1 and CDR2: SGHAT and FQNNGV.

About this clone: The CDR3 end falls 3 residues outside the read, so it is completed with the germline J gene. The chain is built from TRBV18 and TRBJ1-1; 12 bases map to TRBD1. This CDR3 region has 17 residues. The trim removed 2 bases at V and 5 bases at J, leaving 9 bases unmatched. Germline-derived CDR1 and CDR2 are KGHSH and LQKENI. CDR3 amino acids: CASSPRAGQGAETEAFF. CDR3 DNA, as far as it was read: TGTGCCAGCTCACCAAGAGCGGGACAGGGGGCAGAAACTGAA.

Concerning this clone: The read ends 3 residues before the CDR3 terminus; that terminus is restored from the germline J gene. This rearrangement joins TRBV2 to TRBJ1-5; maybe TRBD1 (6 bases). Germline V CDR1 and CDR2: SNHLY, FYNNEI. V was clipped by 8 bases and J by 4 bases, with 15 bases between them. CDR3 size: 14 residues. The sequenced part of the CDR3 DNA is TGTGCCAGCCAAGGGGGGGATATGAATCAGCCC. Translated: CASQGGDMNQP. From start to end, the CDR3 is CASQGGDMNQPQHF. The whole variable domain, remainder taken from reference TRBV2 and TRBJ1-5, is EPEVTQTPSHQVTQMGQEVILRCVPISNHLYFYWYRQILGQKVEFLVSFYNNEISEKSEIFDDQFSVERPDGSNFTLKIRSTKLEDSAMYFCASQGGDMNQPQHFGDGTRLSIL.

On this clone itself: The read comes to an end 3 residues before the CDR3 does, leaving the germline J gene to fill in the end. The chain recombines TRBV20-1 with TRBJ2-7; 7 bases align to TRBD1. Germline loops: CDR1 DFQATT, CDR2 SNEGSKA (reference sequence). Unmatched junction bases numbered 4, after V lost 5 bases and J lost 3 bases. CDR3 size: 12 residues. Incomplete CDR3 DNA: TGCAGTGCTCGCCGGGACAGCTACGAG. It encodes CSARRDSYE. The whole CDR3 sequence is CSARRDSYEQYF.

Measured by frequency, this clone is medium-sized (0.01 to 0.1%). The CDR3 goes on 3 residues after the read ends, and that part is filled in from the germline J gene. The chain carries TRBV18 and TRBJ2-3; D is possibly TRBD1 (6 bases). This CDR3 spans 16 amino acids. V lost 6 bases, J lost 6 bases, and 22 bases lay in between. Germline V lookup: CDR1 KGHSH, CDR2 LQKENI. The part of the CDR3 DNA that was read is TGTGCCAGCTCGCGTGGCAGGGGACATCAGTCCGATACG. It yields the protein CASSRGRGHQSDT. The entire CDR3 sequence reads CASSRGRGHQSDTQYF.

The covered CDR3 bases are TGTGCCAGCAGCTTAGGAGGGGCTAATGAAAAG. Amino acid sequence: CASSLGGANEK. The CDR3, in full, reads CASSLGGANEKLFF. The chain uses TRBV11-3 and TRBJ2-2; either TRBD1 or TRBD2 may supply D (5 bases each). The CDR3 is cut off 3 residues early in the read; its end comes from the germline J gene. Germline V lookup: CDR1 SGHNT, CDR2 YENEEA. The CDR3 runs 14 residues.

Regarding this clone: The read halts 3 residues ahead of the CDR3 end, with the missing end drawn from the germline J gene. This chain joins TRBV7-2 and TRBJ2-1; a weak D match, TRBD2 (7 bases). The CDR3 extends over 14 amino acids. V gave up 5 bases and J gave up 9 bases, with 17 bases separating them. The germline V gene has CDR1 SGHTA and CDR2 FQGNSA. Incomplete CDR3 DNA: TGTGCCAGCAGCCCAATGGGGGGGGGCGGTGAG. It specifies CASSPMGGGGE. The CDR3 in its entirety is CASSPMGGGGEQFF. The entire variable domain, with the rest obtained from reference TRBV7-2 and TRBJ2-1, is as follows: GAGVSQSPSNKVTEKGKDVELRCDPISGHTALYWYRQSLGQGLEFLIYFQGNSAPDKSGLPSDRFSAERTGGSVSTLTIQRTQQEDSAVYLCASSPMGGGGEQFFGPGTRLTVL.

Worth noting for this clone: The read gets to within 3 residues of the CDR3 end, and the germline J gene fills in the rest. The chain joins TRBV6-1 to TRBJ1-2, with D perhaps TRBD1 (5 bases). Germline assignment: CDR1 MNHNS and CDR2 SASEGT. The CDR3 is 14 amino acids. The V and J ends lost 4 bases and 0 bases respectively, with 9 bases between them. CDR3 bases read: TGTGCCAGCAGTGTCGGGGGGGCTAACTATGGC. It encodes CASSVGGANYG. The entire CDR3 protein is CASSVGGANYGYTF.

By frequency, this clone is medium-sized. CDR3 sequence reads: CASSETSGGADTQYF. The part of the CDR3 DNA that was read is TGTGCCAGCAGTGAGACTAGCGGGGGGGCAGATACG. The rearrangement links TRBV6-1 to TRBJ2-3, with TRBD2 identical over 14 bases. The read finishes 3 residues shy of the CDR3 end, and the germline J gene is used to complete it. V was clipped by 3 bases and J by 4 bases; unmatched bases: 0. Germline V gives CDR1 MNHNS, CDR2 SASEGT. The CDR3 has 15 residues.